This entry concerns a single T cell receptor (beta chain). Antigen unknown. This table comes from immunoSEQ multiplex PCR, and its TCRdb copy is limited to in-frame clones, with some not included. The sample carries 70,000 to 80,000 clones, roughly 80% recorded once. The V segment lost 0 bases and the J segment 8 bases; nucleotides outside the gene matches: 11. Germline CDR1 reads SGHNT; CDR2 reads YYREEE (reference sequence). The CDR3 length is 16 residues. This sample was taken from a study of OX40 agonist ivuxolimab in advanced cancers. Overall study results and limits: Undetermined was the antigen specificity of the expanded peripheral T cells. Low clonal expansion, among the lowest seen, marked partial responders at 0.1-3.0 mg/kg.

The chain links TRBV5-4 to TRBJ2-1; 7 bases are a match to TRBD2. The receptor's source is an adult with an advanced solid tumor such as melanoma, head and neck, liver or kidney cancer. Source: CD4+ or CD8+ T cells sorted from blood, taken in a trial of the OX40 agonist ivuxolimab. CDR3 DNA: TGTGCCAGCAGCTTGGCCCCGGGGGGAACCCAGGATGAGCAGTTCTTC. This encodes CASSLAPGGTQDEQFF.